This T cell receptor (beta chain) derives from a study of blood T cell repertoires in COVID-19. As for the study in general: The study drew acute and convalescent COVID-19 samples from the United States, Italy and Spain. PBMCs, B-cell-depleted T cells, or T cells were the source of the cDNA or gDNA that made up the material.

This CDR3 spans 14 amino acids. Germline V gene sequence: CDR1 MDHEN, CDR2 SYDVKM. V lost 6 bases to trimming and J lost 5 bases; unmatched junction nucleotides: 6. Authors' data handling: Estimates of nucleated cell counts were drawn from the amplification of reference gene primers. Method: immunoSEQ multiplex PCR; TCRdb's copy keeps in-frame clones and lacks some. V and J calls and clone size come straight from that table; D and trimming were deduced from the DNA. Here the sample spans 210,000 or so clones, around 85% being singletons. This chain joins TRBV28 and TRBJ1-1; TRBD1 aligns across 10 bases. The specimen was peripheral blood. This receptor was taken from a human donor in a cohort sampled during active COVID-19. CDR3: CASRHDRGRTEAFF. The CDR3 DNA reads TGTGCCAGCAGACATGACAGGGGGCGGACTGAAGCTTTCTTT.